This is a list of T cell receptor beta chains from one sample in a study of T-cell memory formation after mild COVID-19. TCRdb processed the 5' RACE reads anew with MiXCR; each CDR3 protein has one entry. The sample holds 290,000 or so distinct CDR3 sequences; approximately 20% are singletons and the top ten take roughly 21%. The sequenced material came from PBMCs or a T cell subset sorted from them (not recorded which). The receptors here all came from a man aged 18 to 30 who had mild COVID-19 (a few samples of this study predate the infection). Cell type and time point are not known. The CDR3 runs from the conserved cysteine through the conserved F or W. D genes are given only for firm matches. Clone size appears in some rows only: once, few, many, or a class for an expanded clone.

V,J,size,D,DNA,CDR3
TRBV5-1,TRBJ1-4,NA,NA,TGCGCCAGCAGCGATGACAGGTTTGGGAAACTGTTTTTT,CASSDDRFGKLFF
TRBV12-3/TRBV12-4,TRBJ1-2,NA,NA,TGTGCCAGCAGTCCTAACCCCCCTGGCTACACCTTC,CASSPNPPGYTF
TRBV5-1,TRBJ1-1,few,NA,TGCGCCAGCAGCTTGGGAGCCAGGCGGGCTTTCTTT,CASSLGARRAFF
TRBV12-3/TRBV12-4,TRBJ1-4,NA,TRBD1,TGTGCCAGCAGCCTACAGGGGTGGGAGGAAAAACTGTTTTTT,CASSLQGWEEKLFF
TRBV6-2/TRBV6-3,TRBJ2-6,few,TRBD1,TGTGCCAGCACCTCATCGGACAGGGTGGTGGTTGGGGCCAACGTCCTGACTTTC,CASTSSDRVVVGANVLTF
TRBV5-1,TRBJ2-5,few,NA,TGCGCCAGCAGCCCGGAGGGGGGGCACCAAGAGACCCAGTACTTC,CASSPEGGHQETQYF
TRBV20-1,TRBJ2-5,many,NA,TGCAGTGCTAGAGGATACTCGAAGCAAGAGACCCAGTACTTC,CSARGYSKQETQYF
TRBV10-1,TRBJ2-3,NA,TRBD2,TGCGCCAGCAGTCACAGCGGGGGGCCCACAGATACGCAGTATTTT,CASSHSGGPTDTQYF
TRBV5-1,TRBJ2-3,few,TRBD1,TGCGCCAGCAGCCAGACCAGGGGGAGAGATACGCAGTATTTT,CASSQTRGRDTQYF
TRBV20-1,TRBJ2-7,NA,NA,TGCAGTGCTAGAGGAGGTGGATGGGTCTACGAGCAGTACTTC,CSARGGGWVYEQYF
TRBV12-3/TRBV12-4,TRBJ2-1,few,NA,TGTGCCAGCAGTTTGGTCACACCCAATGAGCAGTTCTTC,CASSLVTPNEQFF
TRBV7-3,TRBJ1-1,NA,NA,TGTGCCAGCAGCTTGGGGACGGAGAACACTGAAGCTTTCTTT,CASSLGTENTEAFF
TRBV9,TRBJ2-3,NA,NA,TGTGCCAGCAGCGCAGACTCCTACCTCACAGATACGCAGTATTTT,CASSADSYLTDTQYF
TRBV9,TRBJ2-3,few,TRBD2,TGTGCCAGCAGTCCAACACCGGGAGGTACGCAGTATTTT,CASSPTPGGTQYF
TRBV7-2,TRBJ2-6,NA,TRBD1,TGTGCCAGCAGCGGACAGGGTTCTGGGGCCAACGTCCTGACTTTC,CASSGQGSGANVLTF
TRBV7-2,TRBJ2-1,NA,NA,TGTGCCAGCAGCTCCTCGCAGGGCTACTCCTACAATGAGCAGTTCTTC,CASSSSQGYSYNEQFF
TRBV28,TRBJ2-2,many,NA,TGTGCCAGCAGTTCTCGGGGTTATGGGATAGGGGAGCTGTTTTTT,CASSSRGYGIGELFF
TRBV10-3,TRBJ2-7,NA,TRBD2,TGTGCCATCAGTGACTCTAGCGGGGTTCCCTACGAGCAGTACTTC,CAISDSSGVPYEQYF
TRBV15,TRBJ1-1,few,NA,TGTGCCACCAAAGGTTCGGCTACTGAAGCTTTCTTT,CATKGSATEAFF
TRBV20-1,TRBJ1-1,once,NA,TGCAGTGCAGGTGGAGCTTTCTTT,CSAGGAFF
TRBV4-3,TRBJ2-1,NA,NA,TGCGCCAGCAGCCAAGAGCATCAGGGCCCCCAGTTCTTC,CASSQEHQGPQFF
TRBV2,TRBJ2-4,NA,NA,TGTGCCAGCCAGCCCCCGGGACACCTAGCCAAAAACATTCAGTACTTC,CASQPPGHLAKNIQYF
TRBV6-1,TRBJ2-3,few,TRBD2,TGTGCCAGCAGCCGTACGCGACTAGCGGGGGCCCGCACAGATACGCAGTATTTT,CASSRTRLAGARTDTQYF
TRBV29-1,TRBJ1-1,few,TRBD1,TGCAGCGTTTTGGGACAGGGGGAAGAAGCTTTCTTT,CSVLGQGEEAFF